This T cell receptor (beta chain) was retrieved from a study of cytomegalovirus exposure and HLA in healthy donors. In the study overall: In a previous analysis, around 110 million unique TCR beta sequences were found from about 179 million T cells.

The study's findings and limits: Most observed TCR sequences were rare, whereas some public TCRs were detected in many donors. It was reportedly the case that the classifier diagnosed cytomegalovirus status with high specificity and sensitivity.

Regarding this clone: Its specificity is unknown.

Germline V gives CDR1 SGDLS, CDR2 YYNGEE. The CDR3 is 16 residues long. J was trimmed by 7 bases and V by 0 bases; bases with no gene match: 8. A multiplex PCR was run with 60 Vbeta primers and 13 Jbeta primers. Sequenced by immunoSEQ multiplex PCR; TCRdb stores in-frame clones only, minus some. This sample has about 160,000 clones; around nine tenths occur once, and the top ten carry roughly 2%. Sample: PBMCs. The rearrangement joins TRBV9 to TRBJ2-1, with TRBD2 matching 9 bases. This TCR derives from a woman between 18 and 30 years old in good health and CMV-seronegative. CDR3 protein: CASSVGAGGAMNEQFF. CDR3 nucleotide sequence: TGTGCCAGCAGCGTAGGAGCGGGAGGCGCGATGAATGAGCAGTTCTTC.